The 29 T cell receptor beta chains given below trace back to one sample, sequenced in a study of cytomegalovirus exposure and HLA in healthy donors. The PCR employed 60 Vbeta primers together with 13 Jbeta primers. The assay was immunoSEQ multiplex PCR, and TCRdb's table has in-frame clones only and misses some. Of 150,000 to 200,000 clones in the sample, roughly 12% were seen once. Sequenced material: PBMCs. These receptors came from a middle-aged man in good health and CMV-seropositive.

This chain joins TRBV2 and TRBJ2-2; D not certain. V lost 6 bases to trimming and J lost 0 bases, with 11 bases between them. Germline V CDR1 and CDR2: SNHLY, FYNNEI. CDR3 length: 15 residues. CDR3 nucleotides: TGTGCCAGCAGGCCTGACACGACGAACACCGGGGAGCTGTTTTTT. The encoded protein is CASRPDTTNTGELFF. The variable domain in full, completed from reference TRBV2 and TRBJ2-2, reads EPEVTQTPSHQVTQMGQEVILRCVPISNHLYFYWYRQILGQKVEFLVSFYNNEISEKSEIFDDQFSVERPDGSNFTLKIRSTKLEDSAMYFCASRPDTTNTGELFFGEGSRLTVL.

This clone has a handful of counts. The CDR3 region is CASSAPGEGVAEAFF. In nucleotides, the CDR3 is TGTGCCAGCAGCGCCCCTGGGGAGGGAGTTGCTGAAGCTTTCTTT. The rearrangement joins TRBV9 to TRBJ1-1; no reliable D call. This CDR3 is 15 amino acids long. CDR1 SGDLS and CDR2 YYNGEE come from the germline V gene. With 3 bases removed from V and 6 bases from J, the gap between germline ends came to 18 bases.

The sample holds a few counts of this clone. The CDR3 loop reads CASSHKGESYNEQFF. As DNA, the CDR3 is TGTGCCAGTAGTCATAAGGGGGAATCCTACAATGAGCAGTTCTTC. The rearrangement joins TRBV19 to TRBJ2-1; D is perhaps TRBD1 (6 bases). V lost 5 bases and J 1 base, leaving 12 bases between the germline ends. Germline lookup yields CDR1 LNHDA and CDR2 SQIVND (reference sequence). The CDR3 extends over 15 amino acids.

The chain uses TRBV5-6 and TRBJ2-1; the D gene is possibly TRBD1 (5 bases). Germline V lookup: CDR1 SGHDT, CDR2 YYEEEE. The CDR3 contains 13 residues. V gave up 0 bases and J gave up 8 bases, with 9 bases separating them. Here the CDR3 DNA reads TGTGCCAGCAGCTTGGCAGGGCTCGATGAGCAGTTCTTC. Translated, it gives CASSLAGLDEQFF.

The rearrangement joins TRBV5-1 to TRBJ2-1, with a tentative D call TRBD2 (6 bases). V was shortened by 4 bases and J by 9 bases, with 20 bases between the two germline ends. Germline V gene data show CDR1 as SGHRS and CDR2 as YFSETQ. The CDR3 is 15 amino acids. The CDR3 is CASSRDWRRSGEQFF. CDR3 DNA sequence: TGCGCCAGCAGCCGGGACTGGCGTCGATCAGGTGAGCAGTTCTTC.

The gene calls are TRBV7-2 and TRBJ1-1; 10 bases are a match to TRBD1. Germline trimming cut 5 bases from V and 4 bases from J; bases unmatched to any gene: 4. The CDR3 has 14 amino acids. The V gene's germline CDR1 is SGHTA and CDR2 FQGNSA. CDR3: CASSPRTGGTEAFF. CDR3 in DNA: TGTGCCAGCAGCCCCAGGACAGGGGGCACTGAAGCTTTCTTT.

In its sample, this clone was seen a few times. This chain connects TRBV5-1 to TRBJ2-7; 9 nucleotides agree with TRBD1. The CDR3 totals 15 residues. Germline lookup yields CDR1 SGHRS and CDR2 YFSETQ. The V gene end was trimmed by 2 bases and the J gene end by 3 bases; junction bases not matched to a gene: 6. The CDR3 bases are TGCGCCAGCAGCTTAACACCGGGACAGGGCTACGAGCAGTACTTC. This translates into CASSLTPGQGYEQYF.

The table lists this clone with a few counts. The rearrangement uses TRBV6-5 and TRBJ1-6, with a tentative D call TRBD1 (6 bases). V dropped 0 bases and J dropped 6 bases, with 12 bases sitting between them. The CDR3 is 16 residues long. Germline V CDR1 and CDR2: MNHEY, SVGAGI. CDR3 amino acids: CASSYSTGNFNSPLHF. The CDR3 nucleotides are TGTGCCAGCAGTTACTCCACAGGGAATTTTAATTCACCCCTCCACTTT.

Only a few counts were recorded for this clone. The CDR3: CASSLQGRGKSNQPQHF. CDR3 bases: TGTGCCAGCAGTTTACAGGGGAGGGGGAAGAGCAATCAGCCCCAGCATTTT. The gene calls are TRBV28 and TRBJ1-5; tentatively, D is TRBD1 (6 bases). The CDR3 totals 17 residues. In germline, CDR1 is MDHEN, CDR2 SYDVKM. V lost 2 bases and J 1 base, leaving 15 bases between the germline ends.

This clone has only a few counts. At the DNA level, this CDR3 is encoded by other sequences in the same sample as well. J is TRBJ1-1 and V is TRBV6-5, with a weak D call TRBD1 (5 bases). This CDR3 contains 14 residues. The V end was cut by 6 bases, the J end by 2 bases, with 13 bases between. Germline V CDR1 and CDR2: MNHEY, SVGAGI. CDR3 amino acids: CASRRDGLNTEAFF. CDR3 nucleotide sequence: TGTGCCAGCAGGCGGGACGGGCTTAACACTGAAGCTTTCTTT.

This clone has just a few counts. The J gene is TRBJ1-1, the V gene TRBV11-2, with 7 bases fitting TRBD1. The length of the CDR3 is 14 residues. The trim removed 0 bases at V and 7 bases at J, leaving 5 bases unmatched. Germline V gives CDR1 SGHAT, CDR2 FQNNGV. In nucleotides, the CDR3 is TGTGCCAGCAGCTTAGAGGGGACAGCCTTTGAAGCTTTCTTT. Protein product: CASSLEGTAFEAFF.

This clone has a handful of counts. V usage is TRBV9 and J usage is TRBJ2-3, with a tentative D call TRBD2 (6 bases). The germline V gene encodes CDR1 SGDLS and CDR2 YYNGEE. Trimming left V 0 bases short and J 4 bases short, with 9 bases between. This CDR3 spans 14 amino acids. The CDR3 here is CASSVVTSPDTQYF. DNA of the CDR3: TGTGCCAGCAGCGTAGTAACTAGCCCAGATACGCAGTATTTT.

The rearrangement joins TRBV5-4 to TRBJ1-3; 9 bases match TRBD1. This CDR3 spans 16 amino acids. The V segment lost 4 bases and the J segment 0 bases; nucleotides outside the gene matches: 5. CDR1 is SGHNT, CDR2 YYREEE, per germline (reference sequence). The CDR3 region has the DNA TGTGCCAGCAGCGCGGGACAGGGTCTCTCTGGAAACACCATATATTTT. It encodes CASSAGQGLSGNTIYF.

The gene calls are TRBV27 and TRBJ1-6; D possibly corresponds to TRBD1 (6 bases). There are 20 residues in the CDR3. Trimming removed 1 base from V and 0 bases from J, with 19 bases in between. CDR1 and CDR2 (germline): MNHEY, SMNVEV (reference sequence). The CDR3: CASSLYSMSGEGSYNSPLHF. The CDR3 region has the DNA TGTGCCAGCAGTTTATATTCAATGTCAGGGGAAGGCTCCTATAATTCACCCCTCCACTTT.

This clone has only a few counts. V is TRBV11-2 and J is TRBJ2-7; 10 positions agree with TRBD2. The germline gives CDR1 SGHAT, CDR2 FQNNGV. The CDR3 consists of 16 residues. J lost 3 bases, V lost 2 bases, and 7 bases had no gene match. The CDR3, as DNA: TGTGCCAGCAGCTTAAAACTAGCGGGGAAACACTACGAGCAGTACTTC. The encoded protein is CASSLKLAGKHYEQYF.

This clone showed up just a few times. This chain connects TRBV2 to TRBJ1-6; D is uncertain. Per germline, CDR1 SNHLY and CDR2 FYNNEI. Between the trimmed V and J ends, which lost 8 bases and 9 bases, there was a span of 20 bases. The CDR3 contains 15 residues. CDR3 in amino acids: CASLSPGERGSPLHF. The CDR3 DNA follows: TGTGCCAGCCTCTCCCCGGGAGAGCGGGGTTCACCCCTCCACTTT.

This clone was observed a few times. The DNA for the CDR3 is TGTGCCAGCAGCTTAGGAATCGGTTATGGCTACACCTTC. It codes for CASSLGIGYGYTF. V is TRBV7-2 and J is TRBJ1-2; no clear D. V was clipped by 1 base and J by 5 bases, with 8 bases between them. This CDR3 contains 13 residues. Germline CDR1 SGHTA, CDR2 FQGNSA.

This chain joins TRBV19 and TRBJ1-4; 12 bases map to TRBD1. This CDR3 comprises 14 residues. Germline V gene sequence: CDR1 LNHDA, CDR2 SQIVND (reference sequence). J gave up 10 bases and V 6 bases, and 6 bases lay outside the gene matches. The CDR3 DNA sequence: TGTGCCAGTAGCAGGGACAGGGGGCAAGGAAAACTGTTTTTT. Protein product: CASSRDRGQGKLFF.

The gene calls are TRBV4-1 and TRBJ1-5; TRBD1 might be the D (5 bases). Germline CDR1 MGHRA, CDR2 YSYEKL. V dropped 4 bases and J dropped 5 bases, with 15 bases sitting between them. The CDR3 loop spans 15 amino acids. CDR3 nucleotide sequence: TGCGCCAGCAGCCTTTACGAGCGGGGGGATCAGCCCCAGCATTTT. It yields the protein CASSLYERGDQPQHF.

A few counts support this clone. V gene TRBV19 combines with J gene TRBJ1-1, with 8 bases fitting TRBD1. CDR3 length: 15 amino acids. Per the germline V gene, CDR1 is LNHDA and CDR2 is SQIVND (reference sequence). The V gene end was trimmed by 6 bases and the J gene end by 1 base; junction bases not matched to a gene: 7. As DNA, the CDR3 is TGTGCCAGTAGGGCAGGGGGCGGTTGGAACACTGAAGCTTTCTTT. It translates to CASRAGGGWNTEAFF.

This rearrangement joins TRBV25-1 to TRBJ2-3, with D uncertain. This CDR3 region has 18 residues. The V end was cut by 1 base, the J end by 4 bases, with 21 bases between. Germline CDR1 reads MGHDK; CDR2 reads SYGVNS. Written as DNA, the CDR3 is TGTGCCAGCAGTGAATCGACCGACATGGGTGGATCTGCAGATACGCAGTATTTT. Its translation: CASSESTDMGGSADTQYF. Full variable domain (outside the CDR3, taken from reference TRBV25-1 and TRBJ2-3): EADIYQTPRYLVIGTGKKITLECSQTMGHDKMYWYQQDPGMELHLIHYSYGVNSTEKGDLSSESTVSRIRTEHFPLTLESARPSHTSQYLCASSESTDMGGSADTQYFGPGTRLTVL.

This clone was counted between two and nine times. Relative to the germline gene, one junction end is altered; a read error may explain this. In DNA, the CDR3 is TGCGCCAGCATCTTGGGCCCAGTTAGCAATCAGCCCCAGCATTTT. As protein: CASILGPVSNQPQHF. This rearrangement joins TRBV5-1 to TRBJ1-5; D gene uncertain. Per the germline V gene, CDR1 is SGHRS and CDR2 is YFSETQ. This CDR3 region has 15 residues. The variable domain in full, with the rest retrieved from reference TRBV5-1 and TRBJ1-5, is KAGVTQTPRYLIKTRGQQVTLSCSPISGHRSVSWYQQTPGQGLQFLFEYFSETQRNKGNFPGRFSGRQFSNSRSEMNVSTLELGDSALYLCASILGPVSNQPQHFGDGTRLSIL.

The chain couples TRBV9 to TRBJ1-1; D is unresolved. The ends were cut back, 1 base at V and 2 bases at J, with 12 bases in the middle. The CDR3 consists of 15 residues. The V gene's germline CDR1 is SGDLS and CDR2 YYNGEE. DNA for the CDR3: TGTGCCAGCAGCGTAATTAACAGTGAAAACACTGAAGCTTTCTTT. Its protein is CASSVINSENTEAFF.

This clone was seen more than once but under ten times. J is TRBJ1-4 and V is TRBV2, with 7 bases aligning to TRBD1. The CDR3 spans 14 residues. Germline assignment: CDR1 SNHLY and CDR2 FYNNEI. V was clipped by 6 bases and J by 4 bases; unmatched bases: 5. The CDR3 region is CASRATGVNEKLFF. The CDR3 region has the DNA TGTGCCAGCAGGGCTACAGGGGTTAATGAAAAACTGTTTTTT.

The V gene is TRBV7-9, the J gene TRBJ1-4, with 12 bases that match TRBD1. Per the germline V gene, CDR1 is SEHNR and CDR2 is FQNEAQ (reference sequence). The CDR3 extends over 18 amino acids. With 5 bases clipped from V and 3 bases from J, the junction kept 10 bases outside the gene matches. CDR3 amino acids: CASSPAGQGAPANEKLFF. The CDR3 nucleotides are TGTGCCAGCAGCCCCGCGGGACAGGGGGCGCCGGCTAATGAAAAACTGTTTTTT. The full variable domain, completed using reference TRBV7-9 and TRBJ1-4, is DTGVSQNPRHKITKRGQNVTFRCDPISEHNRLYWYRQTLGQGPEFLTYFQNEAQLEKSRLLSDRFSAERPKGSFSTLEIQRTEQGDSAMYLCASSPAGQGAPANEKLFFGSGTQLSVL.

The chain uses TRBV7-2 and TRBJ1-5, with D maybe TRBD1 (6 bases). Trimming took off 6 bases at V and 3 bases at J, with 12 bases between the two ends. The CDR3 extends over 14 amino acids. From germline, CDR1 is SGHTA and CDR2 FQGNSA. In DNA form, the CDR3 reads TGTGCCAGCAGTCGTACAGGGCTCAATCAGCCCCAGCATTTT. Its translation: CASSRTGLNQPQHF.

This clone was seen only a few times. The J gene is TRBJ2-7, the V gene TRBV10-3, with D tentatively TRBD1 (6 bases). The V gene lost 0 bases and the J gene lost 4 bases, with 7 bases spanning the gap. Germline CDR1 is ENHRY and CDR2 is SYGVKD. The CDR3 spans 13 residues. The DNA of the CDR3 is TGTGCCATCAGTGAGTCCGGACAGTACGAGCAGTACGTC. As protein: CAISESGQYEQYV.

V and J are TRBV9 and TRBJ2-1, with unresolved D. This CDR3 spans 15 amino acids. Germline V lookup: CDR1 SGDLS, CDR2 YYNGEE. Trimming removed 3 bases from V and 0 bases from J, with 10 bases in between. The CDR3 sequence: CASSDTTHSYNEQFF. CDR3 DNA sequence: TGTGCCAGCAGCGACACTACTCACTCCTACAATGAGCAGTTCTTC.

The V call is TRBV29-1, the J call TRBJ2-6, with TRBD1 matching 9 bases. Germline assignment: CDR1 SQVTM and CDR2 ANQGSEA. Germline trimming cut 6 bases from V and 2 bases from J; bases unmatched to any gene: 8. This CDR3 comprises 16 residues. The CDR3 coding sequence is TGCAGCGTCCGACCCGGGACAGGGCCTGGGGCCAACGTCCTGACTTTC. It yields the protein CSVRPGTGPGANVLTF. Complete variable domain (other parts from reference TRBV29-1 and TRBJ2-6): SAVISQKPSRDICQRGTSLTIQCQVDSQVTMMFWYRQQPGQSLTLIATANQGSEATYESGFVIDKFPISRPNLTFSTLTVSNMSPEDSSIYLCSVRPGTGPGANVLTFGAGSRLTVL.